The T cell receptor (beta chain) described here comes from a study of memory CD4+ T cells and cytomegalovirus serostatus. TCRdb's table, derived via immunoSEQ multiplex PCR, lists solely in-frame clones and lacks some. The table has 35,000 to 50,000 clones, around 72% seen once. This CDR3 spans 17 amino acids. V was clipped by 5 bases and J by 4 bases, with 22 bases between them. CDR1 SGHAT and CDR2 FQDESV come from the germline V gene (reference sequence). Single viable CD3+CD4+CD8-CD45RO+ cells were sorted as the memory CD4+ T cells. V and J are TRBV11-1 and TRBJ2-3; the D gene could be TRBD1 or TRBD2 (5 bases each). This TCR derives from an adult in good health and CMV-seronegative. The sequencing sample was made of memory CD4+ T cells from blood. In DNA, the CDR3 is TGTGCCAGCAGCAGGGACCGGGAAACCTATAGGGCAGATACGCAGTATTTT. Translated: CASSRDRETYRADTQYF. Drawing the rest from reference TRBV11-1 and TRBJ2-3, the complete variable domain is EAEVAQSPRYKITEKSQAVAFWCDPISGHATLYWYRQILGQGPELLVQFQDESVVDDSQLPKDRFSAERLKGVDSTLKIQPAELGDSAMYLCASSRDRETYRADTQYFGPGTRLTVL.